Listed below are T cell receptor beta chains from one sample, sequenced in a study of blood T cell repertoires in COVID-19. This table comes from immunoSEQ multiplex PCR, and its TCRdb copy is limited to in-frame clones, with some not included. Of approximately 300,000 clones listed, just under 90% were seen once; the top ten hold 1.5% to 2%. Sequencing was performed on peripheral blood. These receptors all come from a woman in her 30s with COVID-19, enrolled during active disease. The CDR3 runs from the conserved cysteine through the conserved F or W. Each record gives: J gene, clone size, D gene, V gene, CDR3 DNA, CDR3 protein. The D gene is left open where the match is weak. A row's size may be missing; if present it is once, few, many or a size class.

>TRBJ2-1|NA|NA|TRBV7-9
TGTGCCAGCAACGGTGTGCGGGGTGAACGCTACAATGAGCAGTTCTTC
CASNGVRGERYNEQFF
>TRBJ1-5|NA|NA|TRBV2
TGTGCCAGCAGTGAAGCTGAGGGGAGGGGACCCCAGCATTTT
CASSEAEGRGPQHF
>TRBJ1-2|NA|NA|TRBV28
TGTGCCAGCAGTCCACGGACTACCTATGGCTACACCTTC
CASSPRTTYGYTF
>TRBJ2-1|NA|NA|TRBV3-1/TRBV3-2
TGTGCCAGCAGCCTTCGGGCGGGGGAGGGGGCCTACAATGAGCAGTTCTTC
CASSLRAGEGAYNEQFF
>TRBJ1-1|NA|TRBD1|TRBV7-8
TGTGCCAGCAGCTTAGGGGGGGACAGGAACACTGAAGCTTTCTTT
CASSLGGDRNTEAFF
>TRBJ2-1|NA|TRBD1|TRBV9
TGTGCCAGCAGCGATTCCATGGACAGGGGTCACAATGAGCAGTTCTTC
CASSDSMDRGHNEQFF
>TRBJ2-1|many|TRBD1|TRBV6-1
TGTGCCAGCAGTGAAGCGACAGGGGGAATGGGTGAGCAGTTCTTC
CASSEATGGMGEQFF
>TRBJ2-2|NA|NA|TRBV7-9
TGTGCCAGCAGCAAAACGCGTGTCAGGGTCCCGAACACCGGGGAGCTGTTTTTT
CASSKTRVRVPNTGELFF
>TRBJ2-1|NA|TRBD2|TRBV19
TGTGCCAGTAAAGCGCGGGGGGGGCGCAACTCCTACAATGAGCAGTTCTTC
CASKARGGRNSYNEQFF
>TRBJ2-1|NA|TRBD2|TRBV5-1
TGCGCCAGCAGTTCGGCCGGGCTAGCGGGGGACAATGAGCAGTTCTTC
CASSSAGLAGDNEQFF
>TRBJ1-4|NA|NA|TRBV10-2
TGCGCCAGCACCATAGACAGAAGTGAGAAACTGTTTTTT
CASTIDRSEKLFF
>TRBJ2-3|NA|TRBD2|TRBV7-2
TGTGCCAGCAGCCCCGTAGCGGGGCCAGATACGCAGTATTTT
CASSPVAGPDTQYF
>TRBJ1-4|NA|TRBD1|TRBV4-3
TGCGCCAGCAGCCACCGGGACAGGGGGCTCACTAATGAAAAACTGTTTTTT
CASSHRDRGLTNEKLFF
>TRBJ2-4|NA|TRBD1|TRBV27
TGTGCCAGCAGTAGGGGGACAGGGGGCTCCATAGCCAAAAACATTCAGTACTTC
CASSRGTGGSIAKNIQYF
>TRBJ1-6|NA|NA|TRBV7-2
TGTGCCAGCAGCGAAATAGGCGCGGGCTCACCCCTCCACTTT
CASSEIGAGSPLHF
>TRBJ1-5|NA|NA|TRBV2
TGTGCCAGCAGTGGAGTGGTAAATCAGCCCCAGCATTTT
CASSGVVNQPQHF
>TRBJ2-1|NA|NA|TRBV6-1
TGTGCCAGCAGTGAAGCGCTGAGTTACAATGAGCAGTTCTTC
CASSEALSYNEQFF
>TRBJ2-5|once|TRBD2|TRBV15
TGTGCCACCAGCAGAGACACCCGGGGGGAGGAGACCCAGTACTTC
CATSRDTRGEETQYF
>TRBJ1-4|NA|NA|TRBV28
TGTGCCAGCAGTCAGACAGTTAATGAAAAACTGTTTTTT
CASSQTVNEKLFF
>TRBJ2-2|NA|TRBD1|TRBV13
TGTGCCAGCAGCCCTCGGACAGGGGGGACCGGGGAGCTGTTTTTT
CASSPRTGGTGELFF
>TRBJ2-3|NA|TRBD1|TRBV28
TGTGCCAGCAGCCGATGGACAGGGACAGATACGCAGTATTTT
CASSRWTGTDTQYF
>TRBJ2-1|NA|NA|TRBV7-2
TGTGCCAGCAGCTTGGGGACTTCTTACAATGAGCAGTTCTTC
CASSLGTSYNEQFF
>TRBJ1-6|NA|NA|TRBV12-3/TRBV12-4
TGTGCCAGTACCCCGGGTGGACCCCTCCACTTT
CASTPGGPLHF
>TRBJ1-4|few|NA|TRBV7-9
TGTGCCAGCAGCTTAGGGACAGCCAAACTGTTTTTT
CASSLGTAKLFF
>TRBJ1-5|NA|NA|TRBV4-1
TGCGCCAGCAGCCAAGTATCCCGGGTGGATCAGCCCCAGCATTTT
CASSQVSRVDQPQHF
>TRBJ2-3|NA|NA|TRBV5-4
TGTGCCAGCAGCAGCCCCGGCACAGATACGCAGTATTTT
CASSSPGTDTQYF
>TRBJ1-5|NA|NA|TRBV3-1/TRBV3-2
TGTGCCAGCAGCCAAGATGCAGGTCGGAATCAGCCCCAGCATTTT
CASSQDAGRNQPQHF
>TRBJ1-2|NA|TRBD1|TRBV2
TGTGCCAGCAGTGGACAGGGGGGCTACACCTTC
CASSGQGGYTF
>TRBJ1-4|few|NA|TRBV18
TGTGCCAGCTCACGCCAGGGGAACTCTAATGAAAAACTGTTTTTT
CASSRQGNSNEKLFF
>TRBJ1-4|NA|TRBD1|TRBV19
TGTGCCAGTAGTCAGACAGGGACTAATGAAAAACTGTTTTTT
CASSQTGTNEKLFF
>TRBJ2-7|NA|TRBD2|TRBV7-9
TGTGCCAGCAGCTTAGTAGGTCAGGGAGGGGAGCAGTACTTC
CASSLVGQGGEQYF
>TRBJ1-5|NA|NA|TRBV5-6
TGTGCCAGCAGCTTGGGTCCCAGTGAACCCCAGCATTTT
CASSLGPSEPQHF
>TRBJ2-1|NA|TRBD1|TRBV7-6
TGTGCCAGCAGCTGGACAGGGGGCGCGGGCAATGAGCAGTTCTTC
CASSWTGGAGNEQFF
>TRBJ2-3|NA|NA|TRBV28
TGTGCCAGCACCGCCGGACTCACAGATACGCAGTATTTT
CASTAGLTDTQYF
>TRBJ2-2|NA|NA|TRBV5-1
TGCGCCAGCAGCTCTCTCTCCGCTAGTCCCGGGGAGCTGTTTTTT
CASSSLSASPGELFF
>TRBJ1-5|NA|TRBD1|TRBV6-6
TGTGCCAGCAGTCAGATCCCGGACAGGTACAATCAGCCCCAGCATTTT
CASSQIPDRYNQPQHF
>TRBJ2-3|NA|TRBD2|TRBV5-1
TGCGCCAGCAGCTGGACTAGCGGGAGCACAGATACGCAGTATTTT
CASSWTSGSTDTQYF
>TRBJ2-3|NA|NA|TRBV5-1
TGCGCCAGCAGCCCCCAGGGCGGTGGTACGCAGTATTTT
CASSPQGGGTQYF
>TRBJ2-3|NA|NA|TRBV29-1
TGCAGCGTTGGGGGGCTTAGCACAGATACGCAGTATTTT
CSVGGLSTDTQYF
>TRBJ1-2|NA|TRBD1|TRBV3-1/TRBV3-2
TGTGCCAGCAGCCAAGGCGAACAGGGGGCTAACGGCTACACCTTC
CASSQGEQGANGYTF
>TRBJ1-5|NA|TRBD1|TRBV6-2/TRBV6-3
TGTGCCAGCAGTCGACAGGGGCCTAGGGGCAATCAGCCCCAGCATTTT
CASSRQGPRGNQPQHF